This entry lists 14 T cell receptor beta chains sequenced from one sample in a study of cytomegalovirus exposure and HLA in healthy donors. PCR involved 60 Vbeta and 13 Jbeta primers. The table came from immunoSEQ multiplex PCR; TCRdb's copy has only in-frame clones and leaves some out. The repertoire holds 6,500 to 8,000 clones, with approximately 47% as singletons. Sequenced sample: PBMCs. These receptors all stem from a man between 25 and 39 years old in good health and CMV-seropositive.

There are a few counts of this clone. The chain has TRBV10-3 and TRBJ1-5; D is possibly TRBD1 (5 bases). With 2 bases removed from V and 3 bases from J, the gap between germline ends came to 11 bases. The CDR3 has 15 residues. CDR1 is ENHRY, CDR2 SYGVKD, per germline. The CDR3: CAISETGAINQPQHF. The CDR3 DNA is TGTGCCATCAGTGAGACAGGCGCAATCAATCAGCCCCAGCATTTT.

The CDR3 sequence: CASSSKLEAFF. CDR3 sequence (DNA): TGTGCCAGCAGTAGTAAGCTTGAAGCTTTCTTT. The chain links TRBV6-5 to TRBJ1-1; D gene uncertain. Germline lookup yields CDR1 MNHEY and CDR2 SVGAGI. V dropped 5 bases and J dropped 7 bases, with 8 bases sitting between them. The CDR3 covers 11 residues.

This sequence joins TRBV30 and TRBJ1-5; no definite D call. The ends were cut back, 0 bases at V and 2 bases at J, with 5 bases in the middle. Per germline, CDR1 GTSNPN and CDR2 SVGIG (reference sequence). This CDR3 has 13 amino acids. The CDR3, as DNA: TGTGCCTGGAGTGTAATCGGCAATCAGCCCCAGCATTTT. Translation gives CAWSVIGNQPQHF.

CDR3 residues: CSVTEGGRTNEKLFF. The CDR3 DNA follows: TGCAGCGTTACCGAGGGGGGGAGGACTAATGAAAAACTGTTTTTT. The V and J genes are TRBV29-1 and TRBJ1-4, with TRBD1 as a possible D gene (6 bases). The CDR3 consists of 15 residues. The germline V gene encodes CDR1 SQVTM and CDR2 ANQGSEA. V was cut by 5 bases and J by 2 bases, with 15 bases left in between.

The rearrangement links TRBV30 to TRBJ1-2; unclear D gene. CDR3 length: 12 residues. V lost 6 bases to trimming and J lost 5 bases, with 13 bases between them. Germline assignment: CDR1 GTSNPN and CDR2 SVGIG (reference sequence). The CDR3 coding sequence is TGTGCCTGCGTTAGAGGAGTTTATGGCTACACCTTC. This sequence encodes CACVRGVYGYTF.

The chain is built from TRBV29-1 and TRBJ1-1; TRBD1 might be the D (6 bases). Looked up from germline, CDR1 is SQVTM and CDR2 is ANQGSEA. V was shortened by 1 base and J by 1 base, with 10 bases between the two germline ends. CDR3 length: 14 residues. The CDR3 spells CSVEGTGRNTEAFF. CDR3 DNA sequence: TGCAGCGTTGAAGGTACAGGGAGGAACACTGAAGCTTTCTTT. The full variable domain, with the rest looked up from reference TRBV29-1 and TRBJ1-1, is SAVISQKPSRDICQRGTSLTIQCQVDSQVTMMFWYRQQPGQSLTLIATANQGSEATYESGFVIDKFPISRPNLTFSTLTVSNMSPEDSSIYLCSVEGTGRNTEAFFGQGTRLTVV.

CDR3 DNA sequence: TGTGCCAGCAGTTTCGGACAGTCTCATGAAGCTTTCTTT. Encoded protein: CASSFGQSHEAFF. The chain joins TRBV6-5 to TRBJ1-1; a possible D gene is TRBD1 (6 bases). Looked up from germline, CDR1 is MNHEY and CDR2 is SVGAGI. The germline V and J ends were trimmed by 4 bases and 7 bases, with 13 bases remaining between them. This CDR3 contains 13 residues.

In its sample, this clone was seen a few times. The rearrangement joins TRBV13 to TRBJ2-7, with 9 bases identical to TRBD1. The CDR3 extends over 14 amino acids. Germline assignment: CDR1 PRHDT and CDR2 FYEKMQ (reference sequence). The J segment lost 3 bases and the V segment lost 5 bases, leaving 5 bases of the junction unmatched. The CDR3 spells CASSTTGGVYEQYF. CDR3 DNA: TGTGCCAGCAGCACCACAGGGGGCGTCTACGAGCAGTACTTC.

The chain recombines TRBV10-2 with TRBJ1-5, with D tentatively TRBD1 (5 bases). The CDR3 is 14 residues long. The germline V and J ends were trimmed by 6 bases and 0 bases, with 9 bases remaining between them. Germline-derived CDR1 and CDR2 are WSHSY and SAAADI. DNA for the CDR3: TGCGCCAGCAGCGACAGATCTAGCAATCAGCCCCAGCATTTT. It translates to CASSDRSSNQPQHF.

This clone has just a few counts. The chain recombines TRBV11-2 with TRBJ2-7; D might be TRBD1 (6 bases). Germline CDR1 reads SGHAT; CDR2 reads FQNNGV. Trimming removed 6 bases from V and 7 bases from J, with 19 bases in between. CDR3 length equals 14 residues. The CDR3 loop is CASSSPEQGWEQYF. The DNA for the CDR3 is TGTGCCAGCAGTTCCCCCGAACAGGGTTGGGAGCAGTACTTC. Complete variable domain (other parts from reference TRBV11-2 and TRBJ2-7): EAGVAQSPRYKIIEKRQSVAFWCNPISGHATLYWYQQILGQGPKLLIQFQNNGVVDDSQLPKDRFSAERLKGVDSTLKIQPAKLEDSAVYLCASSSPEQGWEQYFGPGTRLTVT.

The V gene is TRBV6-5, the J gene TRBJ1-6; a weak D match, TRBD1 (5 bases). Trimming left V 5 bases short and J 4 bases short, with 9 bases between. The CDR3 is made up of 14 amino acids. CDR1 and CDR2 (germline): MNHEY, SVGAGI. The CDR3 DNA follows: TGTGCCAGCAGTACCGACAGTTATAATTCACCCCTCCACTTT. This gives the protein CASSTDSYNSPLHF.

This clone has a handful of counts. This chain joins TRBV4-3 and TRBJ1-4; D perhaps matches TRBD1 (6 bases). The CDR3 loop spans 15 amino acids. Germline CDR1 reads LGHNA; CDR2 reads YSLEER. V shed 0 bases and J shed 6 bases, with 11 bases lying between them. The CDR3 reads CASSQEQGAYEKLFF. In nucleotides, the CDR3 is TGCGCCAGCAGCCAAGAACAGGGAGCTTATGAAAAACTGTTTTTT.

This clone has more than one count but fewer than ten. The rearrangement uses TRBV29-1 and TRBJ1-1; D not certain. Germline assignment: CDR1 SQVTM and CDR2 ANQGSEA. V was trimmed by 4 bases and J by 4 bases, leaving 13 bases between them. This CDR3 is 13 amino acids long. Here the CDR3 DNA reads TGCAGCGTTGGATGGAGGGCCACCACTGAAGCTTTCTTT. It is translated as CSVGWRATTEAFF.

The chain joins TRBV9 to TRBJ1-1, with 7 bases lining up with TRBD1. The CDR3 spans 14 residues. With V trimmed by 3 bases and J by 1 base, 3 bases remained unmatched. Germline V gene sequence: CDR1 SGDLS, CDR2 YYNGEE. As DNA, the CDR3 is TGTGCCAGCAGCGCGGGACAGCGGAACACTGAAGCTTTCTTT. Its protein product is CASSAGQRNTEAFF.